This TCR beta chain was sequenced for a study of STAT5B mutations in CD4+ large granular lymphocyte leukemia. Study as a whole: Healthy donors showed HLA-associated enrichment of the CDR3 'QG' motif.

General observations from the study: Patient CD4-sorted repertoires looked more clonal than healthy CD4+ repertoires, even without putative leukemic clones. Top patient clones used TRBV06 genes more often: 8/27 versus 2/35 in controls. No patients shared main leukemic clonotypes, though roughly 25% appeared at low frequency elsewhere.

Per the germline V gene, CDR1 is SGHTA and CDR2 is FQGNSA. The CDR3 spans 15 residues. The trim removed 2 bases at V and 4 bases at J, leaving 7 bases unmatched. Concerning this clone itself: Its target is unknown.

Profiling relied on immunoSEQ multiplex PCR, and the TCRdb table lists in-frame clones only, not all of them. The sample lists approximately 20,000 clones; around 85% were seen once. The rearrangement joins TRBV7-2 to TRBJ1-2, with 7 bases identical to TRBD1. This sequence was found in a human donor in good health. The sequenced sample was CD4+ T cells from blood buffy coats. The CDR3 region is CASSLMWQGGYGYTF. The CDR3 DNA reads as TGTGCCAGCAGCTTAATGTGGCAGGGGGGCTATGGCTACACCTTC.